The text below deals with one T cell receptor (beta chain). Authors' data handling: Amplification with reference gene primers provided the estimates of nucleated cell counts. Assay: immunoSEQ multiplex PCR; the TCRdb copy retains only in-frame clones and omits some. The DNA was the basis for D and trimming; V, J and clone size are from that table. This sample has roughly 150,000 clones, with approximately 80% found just once. V was pared by 1 base and J by 10 bases, with 11 bases between. Germline assignment: CDR1 SGHTA and CDR2 FQGNSA. There are 13 residues in the CDR3. Recovery meant two consecutive negative NP/OP PCR tests, professional clearance, or resolved symptoms. The sample is drawn from a study of blood T cell repertoires in COVID-19. Overall study context: T cells, B-cell-depleted T cells, or PBMCs provided the cDNA or gDNA that served as material.

The source material was PBMCs or T cells enriched from blood (not recorded which). The receptor's source is a woman aged 50 to 60 who had recovered from COVID-19. This chain links TRBV7-2 with TRBJ2-1, with unresolved D. CDR3 protein: CASSLVVAREQFF. The CDR3 bases are TGTGCCAGCAGCTTAGTAGTAGCACGGGAGCAGTTCTTC.